Presented here are 13 T cell receptor beta chains from one specimen sequenced in a study of cytomegalovirus exposure and HLA in healthy donors. The PCR had 60 Vbeta and 13 Jbeta primers. Profiled with immunoSEQ multiplex PCR; TCRdb holds only in-frame clones, not every one. The data hold 180,000 or so clones, with approximately 78% observed a single time. Material for sequencing was PBMCs. The receptors were sampled from a human donor in good health.

This clone was picked up one time. The chain has TRBV18 and TRBJ1-6; D gene uncertain. The CDR3 loop spans 13 amino acids. Germline lookup yields CDR1 KGHSH and CDR2 LQKENI. Between the trimmed V and J ends, which lost 3 bases and 10 bases, there was a span of 10 bases. The CDR3 region has the DNA TGTGCCAGCTCACCCGAGGATCGCTCACCCCTCCACTTT. Residues: CASSPEDRSPLHF. Full variable domain (missing parts from reference TRBV18 and TRBJ1-6): NAGVMQNPRHLVRRRGQEARLRCSPMKGHSHVYWYRQLPEEGLKFMVYLQKENIIDESGMPKERFSAEFPKEGPSILRIQQVVRGDSAAYFCASSPEDRSPLHFGNGTRLTVT.

The gene calls are TRBV5-1 and TRBJ2-7; TRBD2 agrees at 10 bases. Looked up from germline, CDR1 is SGHRS and CDR2 is YFSETQ. This CDR3 has 16 residues. The trim removed 5 bases at V and 5 bases at J, leaving 13 bases unmatched. This chain's CDR3 is CASSSTLSGGANEQYF. The CDR3 region has the DNA TGCGCCAGCAGTTCAACCCTAAGCGGGGGGGCCAACGAGCAGTACTTC.

This clone occurred once. V and J are TRBV25-1 and TRBJ2-7; 7 bases line up with TRBD1. This CDR3 contains 14 residues. V gave up 5 bases and J gave up 3 bases; unmatched junction bases: 7. Germline CDR1 reads MGHDK; CDR2 reads SYGVNS. The DNA of the CDR3 is TGTGCCAGCAGTATCAGGGGGAAGGGCTACGAGCAGTACTTC. Residues: CASSIRGKGYEQYF.

The chain is built from TRBV2 and TRBJ2-7; TRBD1 matches at 8 bases. V was clipped by 6 bases and J by 1 base; unmatched bases: 8. The germline CDR1 and CDR2 sequences are SNHLY and FYNNEI. This CDR3 is built from 15 residues. CDR3: CASRRGWDRSYEQYF. CDR3 bases: TGTGCCAGCAGAAGGGGCTGGGACAGGTCCTACGAGCAGTACTTC.

CDR3 residues: CASSPGGYQPQHF. The DNA for the CDR3 is TGTGCCAGCAGTCCGGGAGGGTATCAGCCCCAGCATTTT. The chain is built from TRBV27 and TRBJ1-5; D not certain. Looked up from germline, CDR1 is MNHEY and CDR2 is SMNVEV (reference sequence). V shed 5 bases and J shed 5 bases, with 10 bases lying between them. The CDR3 covers 13 residues.

The chain employs TRBV9 and TRBJ2-3, with D perhaps matching TRBD2 (6 bases). Trimming stripped 6 bases from V and 2 bases from J, with 13 bases between. This CDR3 is 14 amino acids long. CDR1 SGDLS and CDR2 YYNGEE come from the germline V gene. The CDR3 is CASNRDSYTDTQYF. CDR3 nucleotide sequence: TGTGCCAGCAATCGGGACTCCTACACAGATACGCAGTATTTT.

The V call is TRBV7-2, the J call TRBJ1-6, with a weak D call TRBD1 (5 bases). The germline V gene has CDR1 SGHTA and CDR2 FQGNSA. The CDR3 consists of 16 residues. V was shortened by 5 bases and J by 3 bases, with 14 bases between the two germline ends. The CDR3, as DNA: TGTGCCAGCAGCCCGGACAAGGCCGTCTATAATTCACCCCTCCACTTT. Translation: CASSPDKAVYNSPLHF.

The chain carries TRBV13 and TRBJ2-1; no firm D call. The V gene's germline CDR1 is PRHDT and CDR2 FYEKMQ (reference sequence). Trimming took off 6 bases at V and 0 bases at J, with 15 bases between the two ends. This CDR3 is 16 amino acids long. The DNA of the CDR3 is TGTGCCAGCAGTTTACTTAGCCTAAGCTCCTACAATGAGCAGTTCTTC. It codes for CASSLLSLSSYNEQFF. Full variable domain (missing parts from reference TRBV13 and TRBJ2-1): AAGVIQSPRHLIKEKRETATLKCYPIPRHDTVYWYQQGPGQDPQFLISFYEKMQSDKGSIPDRFSAQQFSDYHSELNMSSLELGDSALYFCASSLLSLSSYNEQFFGPGTRLTVL.

The CDR3 is CASSQGRVTEAFF. The CDR3 DNA is TGTGCCAGCAGTCAGGGGAGGGTGACTGAAGCTTTCTTT. The chain is built from TRBV6-5 and TRBJ1-1; perhaps TRBD1 as D (6 bases). There are 13 residues in the CDR3. Deletions cut 5 bases from V and 5 bases from J, with 12 bases between. Germline V gives CDR1 MNHEY, CDR2 SVGAGI.

The chain combines TRBV13 with TRBJ2-7; D not resolved. Trimming cost V 4 bases and J 7 bases, with 20 bases left between them. Per the germline V gene, CDR1 is PRHDT and CDR2 is FYEKMQ (reference sequence). This CDR3 spans 15 amino acids. The CDR3, as DNA: TGTGCCAGCAGCTCCTCCCCGAGGAAGGCGGAAGAGCAGTACTTC. Its protein is CASSSSPRKAEEQYF. Supplemented by reference TRBV13 and TRBJ2-7, the full variable domain reads AAGVIQSPRHLIKEKRETATLKCYPIPRHDTVYWYQQGPGQDPQFLISFYEKMQSDKGSIPDRFSAQQFSDYHSELNMSSLELGDSALYFCASSSSPRKAEEQYFGPGTRLTVT.

This chain joins TRBV4-1 and TRBJ2-7; D is perhaps TRBD2 (5 bases). The ends were cut back, 4 bases at V and 2 bases at J, with 15 bases in the middle. This CDR3 has 15 residues. Germline V gene lookup returns CDR1 MGHRA and CDR2 YSYEKL. CDR3 region: CASSLNPTTPYEQYF. CDR3 DNA: TGCGCCAGCAGCCTAAATCCGACTACCCCCTACGAGCAGTACTTC.

To note about this clone: The same CDR3 arises from other DNA sequences in this sample as well. In nucleotides, the CDR3 is TGCGCCAGCAGCTTGGGGGGGGACAATCAGCCCCAGCATTTT. Translation gives CASSLGGDNQPQHF. The chain links TRBV5-1 to TRBJ1-5, with D possibly matching TRBD1 (5 bases). Germline V gene sequence: CDR1 SGHRS, CDR2 YFSETQ. This CDR3 spans 14 amino acids. The germline V and J ends were trimmed by 0 bases and 3 bases, with 7 bases remaining between them.

The rearrangement links TRBV5-5 to TRBJ1-5; 7 nucleotides match TRBD1. This CDR3 contains 16 residues. With 0 bases clipped from V and 4 bases from J, the junction kept 7 bases outside the gene matches. Germline values: CDR1 SGHKS, CDR2 YYEKEE (reference sequence). CDR3 in DNA: TGTGCCAGCAGCTTGGGAGTCCGGGACAGTAATCAGCCCCAGCATTTT. As protein: CASSLGVRDSNQPQHF.